The 5 T cell receptor beta chains presented below share a single source sample, sequenced in a study of Graves' ophthalmopathy and Graves' hyperthyroidism. Amplified material comprised TCR beta CDR3 regions derived from RNA transcripts. Investigators did first-round RT-PCR with HTBI primers, then second-round multiplex PCR. TCRdb recomputed calls from the multiplex PCR reads with MiXCR, one row per CDR3 protein. The repertoire holds over a million distinct CDR3 sequences, with about two fifths as singletons. Sequencing was done on a sample of peripheral blood or thyroid tissue (not recorded which). Every receptor here comes from an adult man with Graves' hyperthyroidism.

The table lists this clonotype with many counts. The gene calls are TRBV10-3 and TRBJ1-6; D gene uncertain. This CDR3 comprises 15 residues. V lost 3 bases and J lost 6, with 12 bases in between. The V gene's germline CDR1 is ENHRY and CDR2 SYGVKD. The CDR3 here is CAISDGRRLNSPLHF. The DNA for the CDR3 is TGTGCCATCAGTGATGGGAGGAGACTTAATTCACCCCTCCACTTT.

This clonotype was seen ten or more times. The gene calls are TRBV7-9 and TRBJ2-5, with TRBD2 identical over 8 bases. V was clipped by 8 bases and J by 3 bases; unmatched bases: 2. This CDR3 comprises 12 residues. CDR1 and CDR2 (germline): SEHNR, FQNEAQ (reference sequence). Written as DNA, the CDR3 is TGTGCCAGCCGTAGCGGGGAAGAGACCCAGTACTTC. Protein: CASRSGEETQYF.

This clonotype was recorded many times. The J gene is TRBJ2-7, the V gene TRBV2; a possible D gene is TRBD2 (6 bases). Trimming left V 1 base short and J 2 bases short, with 15 bases between. The length of the CDR3 is 16 residues. In germline, CDR1 is SNHLY, CDR2 FYNNEI. The CDR3 bases are TGTGCCAGCAGTGAAGGGCAACCGGGACTTCCCTACGAGCAGTACTTC. Encoded protein: CASSEGQPGLPYEQYF. Using reference TRBV2 and TRBJ2-7 for the parts outside the CDR3, the full variable domain is EPEVTQTPSHQVTQMGQEVILRCVPISNHLYFYWYRQILGQKVEFLVSFYNNEISEKSEIFDDQFSVERPDGSNFTLKIRSTKLEDSAMYFCASSEGQPGLPYEQYFGPGTRLTVT.

The chain uses TRBV7-9 and TRBJ2-7; D possibly uses TRBD1 or TRBD2 (6 bases each). The germline CDR1 and CDR2 sequences are SEHNR and FQNEAQ (reference sequence). CDR3 size: 14 residues. With 1 base removed from V and 6 bases from J, the gap between germline ends came to 13 bases. DNA for the CDR3: TGTGCCAGCAGCTTAGAGGGGGGTATGGTCGAGCAGTACTTC. Translated, it gives CASSLEGGMVEQYF.

The chain couples TRBV13 to TRBJ1-3; 8 positions match TRBD1. The J segment lost 3 bases and the V segment lost 5 bases, leaving 9 bases of the junction unmatched. The CDR3 extends over 16 amino acids. The germline CDR1 and CDR2 sequences are PRHDT and FYEKMQ (reference sequence). CDR3 sequence (DNA): TGTGCCAGCAGCCCACGGACAGGGTTACTTGGAAACACCATATATTTT. This translates into CASSPRTGLLGNTIYF.